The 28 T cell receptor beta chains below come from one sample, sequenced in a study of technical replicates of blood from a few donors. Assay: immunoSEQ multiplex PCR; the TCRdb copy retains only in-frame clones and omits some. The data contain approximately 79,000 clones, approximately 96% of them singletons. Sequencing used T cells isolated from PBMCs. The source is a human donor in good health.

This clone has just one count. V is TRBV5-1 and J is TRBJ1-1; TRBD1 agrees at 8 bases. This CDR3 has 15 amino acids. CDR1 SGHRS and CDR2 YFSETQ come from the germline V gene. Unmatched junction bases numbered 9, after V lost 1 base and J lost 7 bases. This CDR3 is CASSLHRGVVVEAFF. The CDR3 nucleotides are TGCGCCAGCAGCTTGCACAGGGGGGTTGTAGTTGAAGCTTTCTTT.

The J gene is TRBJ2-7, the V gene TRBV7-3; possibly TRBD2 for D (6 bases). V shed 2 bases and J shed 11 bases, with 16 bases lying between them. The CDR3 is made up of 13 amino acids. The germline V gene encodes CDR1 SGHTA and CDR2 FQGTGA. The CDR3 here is CASSLGGGGVEYF. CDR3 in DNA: TGTGCCAGCAGCTTAGGGGGTGGCGGGGTGGAGTACTTC.

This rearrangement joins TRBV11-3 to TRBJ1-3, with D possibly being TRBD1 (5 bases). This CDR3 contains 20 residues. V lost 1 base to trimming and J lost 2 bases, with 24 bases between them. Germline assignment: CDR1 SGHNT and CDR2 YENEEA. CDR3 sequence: CASSLVTRGPTVTAGNTIYF. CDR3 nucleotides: TGTGCCAGCAGCTTAGTAACAAGAGGACCGACAGTGACCGCTGGAAACACCATATATTTT.

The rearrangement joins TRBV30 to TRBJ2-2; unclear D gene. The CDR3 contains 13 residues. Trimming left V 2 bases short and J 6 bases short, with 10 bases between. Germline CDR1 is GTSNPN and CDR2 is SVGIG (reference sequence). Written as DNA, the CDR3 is TGTGCCTGGAGTTTTAACTTAGCCGGGGAGCTGTTTTTT. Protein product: CAWSFNLAGELFF.

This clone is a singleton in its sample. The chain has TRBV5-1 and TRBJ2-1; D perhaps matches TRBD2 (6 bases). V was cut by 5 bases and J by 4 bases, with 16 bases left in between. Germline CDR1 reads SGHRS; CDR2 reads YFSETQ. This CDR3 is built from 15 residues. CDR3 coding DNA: TGCGCCAGCAGTCCATCTGGCGGGAATTACAATGAGCAGTTCTTC. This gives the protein CASSPSGGNYNEQFF.

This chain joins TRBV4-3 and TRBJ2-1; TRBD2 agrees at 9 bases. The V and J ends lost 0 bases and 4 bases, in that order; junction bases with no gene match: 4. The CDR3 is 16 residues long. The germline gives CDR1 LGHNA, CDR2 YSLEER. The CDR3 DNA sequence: TGCGCCAGCAGCCAAGAAGAGCTAGCGGGATACAATGAGCAGTTCTTC. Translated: CASSQEELAGYNEQFF.

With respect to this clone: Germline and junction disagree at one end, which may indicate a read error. The CDR3 DNA follows: TGTGCTAGCAGCTTAGGACAGGGCTCGGACACCATATATTTT. Its translation is CASSLGQGSDTIYF. The chain uses TRBV7-7 and TRBJ1-3; 8 nucleotides line up with TRBD1. Germline CDR1 SSHAT, CDR2 FNYEAQ (reference sequence). This CDR3 comprises 14 residues.

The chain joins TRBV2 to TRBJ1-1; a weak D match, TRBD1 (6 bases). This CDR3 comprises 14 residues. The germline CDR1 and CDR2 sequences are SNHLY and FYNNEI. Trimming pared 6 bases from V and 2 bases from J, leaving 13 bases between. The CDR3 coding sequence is TGTGCCAGCAGCCAGGACAGTTACAACACTGAAGCTTTCTTT. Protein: CASSQDSYNTEAFF.

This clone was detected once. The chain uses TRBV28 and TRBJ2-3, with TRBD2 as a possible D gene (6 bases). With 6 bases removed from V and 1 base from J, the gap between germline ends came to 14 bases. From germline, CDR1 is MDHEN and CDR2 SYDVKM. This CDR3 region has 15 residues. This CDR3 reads CASRRPRGGTDTQYF. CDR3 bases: TGTGCCAGCAGGCGACCCCGCGGGGGCACAGATACGCAGTATTTT.

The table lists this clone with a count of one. Here the CDR3 DNA reads TGTGCCAGCAGCGAGGGGACAGGGGGCAGGGAGCTGTTTTTT. Its translation: CASSEGTGGRELFF. J is TRBJ2-2 and V is TRBV9; 12 bases are a match to TRBD1. The V and J ends lost 3 bases and 9 bases, in that order; junction bases with no gene match: 3. This CDR3 has 14 amino acids. Germline V CDR1 and CDR2: SGDLS, YYNGEE.

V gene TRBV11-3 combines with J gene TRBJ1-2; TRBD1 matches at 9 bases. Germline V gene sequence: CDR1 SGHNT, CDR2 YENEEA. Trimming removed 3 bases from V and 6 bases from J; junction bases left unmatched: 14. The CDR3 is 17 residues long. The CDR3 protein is CASSLGGQGIIIDGYTF. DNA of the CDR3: TGTGCCAGCAGCTTGGGTGGACAGGGGATTATAATAGATGGCTACACCTTC.

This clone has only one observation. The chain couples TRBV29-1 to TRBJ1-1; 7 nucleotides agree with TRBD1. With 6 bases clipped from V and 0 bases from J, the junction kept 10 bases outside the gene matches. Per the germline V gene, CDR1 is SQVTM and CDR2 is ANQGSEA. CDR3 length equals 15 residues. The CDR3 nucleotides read TGCAGCGTCGTCAATCCCGGGACAGTGAACACTGAAGCTTTCTTT. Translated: CSVVNPGTVNTEAFF.

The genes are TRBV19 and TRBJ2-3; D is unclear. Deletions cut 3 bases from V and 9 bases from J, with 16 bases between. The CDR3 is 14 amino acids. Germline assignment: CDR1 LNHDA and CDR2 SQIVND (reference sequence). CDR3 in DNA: TGTGCCAGTAGTATCTCCACCTATGGGCAAACGCAGTATTTT. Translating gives CASSISTYGQTQYF. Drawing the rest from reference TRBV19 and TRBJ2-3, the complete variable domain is DGGITQSPKYLFRKEGQNVTLSCEQNLNHDAMYWYRQDPGQGLRLIYYSQIVNDFQKGDIAEGYSVSREKKESFPLTVTSAQKNPTAFYLCASSISTYGQTQYFGPGTRLTVL.

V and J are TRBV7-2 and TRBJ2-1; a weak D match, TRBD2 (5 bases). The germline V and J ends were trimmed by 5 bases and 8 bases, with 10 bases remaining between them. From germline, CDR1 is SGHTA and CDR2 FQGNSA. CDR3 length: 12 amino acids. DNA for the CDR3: TGTGCCAGCAGCCCCCGGGGATATGAGCAGTTCTTC. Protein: CASSPRGYEQFF.

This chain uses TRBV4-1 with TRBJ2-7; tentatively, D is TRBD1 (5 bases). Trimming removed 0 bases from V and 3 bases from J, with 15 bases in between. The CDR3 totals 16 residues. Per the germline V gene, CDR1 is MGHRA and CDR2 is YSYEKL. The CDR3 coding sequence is TGCGCCAGCAGCCAAGATTCGTCAGGGATAAGCTACGAGCAGTACTTC. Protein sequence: CASSQDSSGISYEQYF.

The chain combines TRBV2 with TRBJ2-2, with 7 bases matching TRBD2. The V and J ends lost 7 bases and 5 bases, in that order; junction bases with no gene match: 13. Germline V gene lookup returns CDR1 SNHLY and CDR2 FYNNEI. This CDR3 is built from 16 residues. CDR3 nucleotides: TGTGCCAGCAAAAGGAGGAAGGCGGGAGAAACCGGGGAGCTGTTTTTT. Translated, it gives CASKRRKAGETGELFF.

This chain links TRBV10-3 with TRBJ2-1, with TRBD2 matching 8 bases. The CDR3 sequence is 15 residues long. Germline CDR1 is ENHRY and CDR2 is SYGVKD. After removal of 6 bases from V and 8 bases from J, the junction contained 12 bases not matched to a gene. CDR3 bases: TGTGCCATCAGCCTGGAAGCGGGAGAGGAGGATGAGCAGTTCTTC. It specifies CAISLEAGEEDEQFF.

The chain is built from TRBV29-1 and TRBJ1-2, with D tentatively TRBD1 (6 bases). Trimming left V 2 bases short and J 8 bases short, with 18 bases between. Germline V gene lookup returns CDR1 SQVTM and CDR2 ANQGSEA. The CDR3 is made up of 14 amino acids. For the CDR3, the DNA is TGCAGCGTTGAAATACAGGCAGGGGAAGGGGGCTACACCTTC. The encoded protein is CSVEIQAGEGGYTF.

This CDR3 reads CASSAGNLGYTF. The CDR3 DNA is TGTGCCAGCAGCGCCGGGAATTTAGGCTACACCTTC. V gene TRBV9 combines with J gene TRBJ1-2; D not resolved. Germline CDR1 reads SGDLS; CDR2 reads YYNGEE. This CDR3 contains 12 residues. V was cut by 3 bases and J by 8 bases, with 11 bases left in between.

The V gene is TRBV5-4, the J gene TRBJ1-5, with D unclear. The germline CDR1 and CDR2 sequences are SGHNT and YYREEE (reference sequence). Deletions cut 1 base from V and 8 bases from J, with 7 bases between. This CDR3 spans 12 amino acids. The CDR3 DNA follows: TGTGCCAGCAGCTTGCCGGGTAAGCCCCAGCATTTT. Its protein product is CASSLPGKPQHF. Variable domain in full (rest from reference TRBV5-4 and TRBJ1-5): ETGVTQSPTHLIKTRGQQVTLRCSSQSGHNTVSWYQQALGQGPQFIFQYYREEENGRGNFPPRFSGLQFPNYSSELNVNALELDDSALYLCASSLPGKPQHFGDGTRLSIL.

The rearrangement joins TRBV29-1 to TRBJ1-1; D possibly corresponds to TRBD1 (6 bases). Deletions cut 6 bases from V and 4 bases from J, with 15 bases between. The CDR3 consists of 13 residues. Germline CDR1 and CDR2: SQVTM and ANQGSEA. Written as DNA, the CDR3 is TGCAGCGTCGTAGGGGGGGTTGCCACTGAAGCTTTCTTT. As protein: CSVVGGVATEAFF.

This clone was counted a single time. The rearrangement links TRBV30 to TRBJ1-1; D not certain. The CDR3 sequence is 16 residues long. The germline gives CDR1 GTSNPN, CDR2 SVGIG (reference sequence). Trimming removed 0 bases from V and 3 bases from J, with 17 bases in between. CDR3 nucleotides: TGTGCCTGGAGTGTACGGGTGATTTCTTATGACACTGAAGCTTTCTTT. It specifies CAWSVRVISYDTEAFF.

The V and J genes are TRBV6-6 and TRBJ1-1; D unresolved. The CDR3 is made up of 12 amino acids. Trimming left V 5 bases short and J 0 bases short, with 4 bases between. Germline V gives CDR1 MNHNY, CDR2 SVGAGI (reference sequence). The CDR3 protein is CASSIMNTEAFF. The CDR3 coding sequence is TGTGCCAGCAGTATCATGAACACTGAAGCTTTCTTT.

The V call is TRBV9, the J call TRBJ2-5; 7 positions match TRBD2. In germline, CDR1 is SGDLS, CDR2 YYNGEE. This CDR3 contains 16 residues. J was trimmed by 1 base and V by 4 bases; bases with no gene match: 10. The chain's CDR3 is CASSLPKSGGQETQYF. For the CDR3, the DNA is TGTGCCAGCAGCCTACCTAAGTCGGGGGGCCAAGAGACCCAGTACTTC.

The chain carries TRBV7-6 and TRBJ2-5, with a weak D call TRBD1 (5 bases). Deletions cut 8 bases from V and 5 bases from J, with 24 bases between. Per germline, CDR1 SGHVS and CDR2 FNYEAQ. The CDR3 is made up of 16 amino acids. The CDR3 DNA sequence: TGTGCCAGCTCCGATCAATGGGGCAGGGTAGGGGAGACCCAGTACTTC. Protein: CASSDQWGRVGETQYF.

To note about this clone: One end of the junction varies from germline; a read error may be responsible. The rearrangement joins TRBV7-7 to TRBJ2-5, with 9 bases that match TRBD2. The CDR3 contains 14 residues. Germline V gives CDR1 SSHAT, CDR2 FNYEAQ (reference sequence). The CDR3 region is CASSYAGGQETQYF. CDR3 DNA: TGTGCTAGCAGCTACGCGGGGGGGCAAGAGACCCAGTACTTC.

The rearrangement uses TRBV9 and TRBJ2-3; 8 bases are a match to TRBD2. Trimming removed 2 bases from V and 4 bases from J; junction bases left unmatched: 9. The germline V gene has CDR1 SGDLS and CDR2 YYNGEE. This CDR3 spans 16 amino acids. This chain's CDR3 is CASSVGGTRVSDTQYF. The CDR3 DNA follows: TGTGCCAGCAGCGTGGGCGGGACTAGGGTTTCAGATACGCAGTATTTT.

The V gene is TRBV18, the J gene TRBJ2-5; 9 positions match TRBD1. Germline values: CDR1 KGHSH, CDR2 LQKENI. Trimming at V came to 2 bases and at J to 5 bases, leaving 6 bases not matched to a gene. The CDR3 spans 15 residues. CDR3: CASSPFFGQGETQYF. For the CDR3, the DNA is TGTGCCAGCTCACCATTCTTCGGACAGGGGGAGACCCAGTACTTC.